The 7 T cell receptor beta chains given below trace back to one sample, sequenced in a study of blood T cell repertoires in COVID-19. Method: immunoSEQ multiplex PCR; TCRdb's copy keeps in-frame clones and lacks some. The sample has under 400,000 clones; around 90% are singletons. The sample consisted of peripheral blood. All receptors come from a man between 18 and 35 years old with active or convalescent COVID-19.

The chain has TRBV7-6 and TRBJ2-2; 9 nucleotides align to TRBD2. The CDR3 consists of 16 residues. Losses at the gene ends were 5 bases for V and 5 bases for J; bases not matched to a gene: 9. Per germline, CDR1 SGHVS and CDR2 FNYEAQ. This CDR3 is CASSPSGGKPTGELFF. In nucleotides, the CDR3 is TGTGCCAGCAGCCCGAGCGGGGGGAAACCTACCGGGGAGCTGTTTTTT.

This chain joins TRBV14 and TRBJ1-5; 7 bases map to TRBD1. J was trimmed by 4 bases and V by 9 bases; bases with no gene match: 6. The CDR3 extends over 13 amino acids. Germline CDR1 and CDR2: SGHDN and FVKESK. The CDR3 DNA sequence: TGTGCCAGGGAGGACAGGCTGAATCAGCCCCAGCATTTT. As protein: CAREDRLNQPQHF.

V gene TRBV5-4 combines with J gene TRBJ1-4, with D perhaps matching TRBD1 (5 bases). Germline lookup yields CDR1 SGHNT and CDR2 YYREEE (reference sequence). Trimming removed 5 bases from V and 5 bases from J, with 10 bases in between. This CDR3 has 13 residues. The CDR3 here is CASREQDNEKLFF. DNA for the CDR3: TGTGCCAGCAGAGAACAGGACAATGAAAAACTGTTTTTT.

This chain links TRBV7-8 with TRBJ2-5; perhaps TRBD1 as D (6 bases). There are 13 residues in the CDR3. In germline, CDR1 is SGHVS, CDR2 FQNEAQ. Trimming shortened V by 4 bases and J by 5 bases, and 11 bases separated the two germline ends. CDR3 sequence reads: CASSSQGGETQYF. The DNA of the CDR3 is TGTGCCAGCAGCTCACAGGGCGGGGAGACCCAGTACTTC.

This sequence joins TRBV5-6 and TRBJ1-5; 9 bases align to TRBD1. Germline V lookup: CDR1 SGHDT, CDR2 YYEEEE. V gave up 4 bases and J gave up 3 bases; unmatched junction bases: 5. CDR3 length: 15 amino acids. CDR3 loop: CASSRGTGNNQPQHF. The CDR3, as DNA: TGTGCCAGCAGCCGCGGGACAGGGAACAATCAGCCCCAGCATTTT.

This chain uses TRBV7-6 with TRBJ2-7; 7 bases are a match to TRBD1. The J segment lost 2 bases and the V segment lost 5 bases, leaving 9 bases of the junction unmatched. CDR3 length: 15 amino acids. Germline V gene data show CDR1 as SGHVS and CDR2 as FNYEAQ. Here the CDR3 reads CASSPGQSGTYEQYF. CDR3 DNA: TGTGCCAGCAGCCCGGGACAGTCTGGTACCTACGAGCAGTACTTC.

This rearrangement joins TRBV19 to TRBJ2-1, with TRBD2 as a possible D gene (7 bases). Germline-derived CDR1 and CDR2 are LNHDA and SQIVND (reference sequence). The CDR3 length is 15 residues. The V end lost 7 bases, the J end lost 2 bases, and 15 bases lay between the germline ends. The CDR3 is CASNMGGATYNEQFF. The CDR3 bases are TGTGCCAGTAACATGGGGGGGGCCACCTACAATGAGCAGTTCTTC.